One and the same sample provided the 29 T cell receptor beta chains below, sequenced in a study of blood T cell repertoires in COVID-19. Sequencing used immunoSEQ multiplex PCR; TCRdb keeps in-frame clones, though not all of them. The data contain more than 100,000 clones, approximately 80% of them singletons. The sequencing input was peripheral blood. These receptors all stem from a woman between 50 and 59 years old with acute or convalescent COVID-19.

This clone has more than one count but fewer than ten. The V call is TRBV2, the J call TRBJ1-3; a possible D gene is TRBD1 (6 bases). The V gene's germline CDR1 is SNHLY and CDR2 FYNNEI. V was pared by 5 bases and J by 4 bases, with 15 bases between. The CDR3 runs to 15 residues. CDR3 amino acids: CASSLRVQGGNTIYF. Written as DNA, the CDR3 is TGTGCCAGCAGTTTACGGGTACAGGGAGGAAACACCATATATTTT.

The J gene is TRBJ2-1, the V gene TRBV5-5, with 8 positions matching TRBD2. This CDR3 has 16 residues. Germline CDR1 reads SGHKS; CDR2 reads YYEKEE (reference sequence). V lost 4 bases, J lost 4 bases, and 10 bases stayed unmatched. CDR3 coding DNA: TGTGCCAGCAGCGAAATCGGGGGGGCGTCTTACAATGAGCAGTTCTTC. Protein sequence: CASSEIGGASYNEQFF.

The rearrangement links TRBV9 to TRBJ2-7; D gene uncertain. The CDR3 consists of 14 residues. The germline CDR1 and CDR2 sequences are SGDLS and YYNGEE. The V end lost 1 base, the J end lost 0 bases, and 8 bases lay between the germline ends. CDR3 coding DNA: TGTGCCAGCAGCGTAAGGAACAGCTCCTACGAGCAGTACTTC. Amino acids: CASSVRNSSYEQYF.

The chain couples TRBV5-1 to TRBJ1-4; 8 bases agree with TRBD1. This CDR3 is built from 15 residues. The V segment lost 2 bases and the J segment 6 bases; nucleotides outside the gene matches: 6. Germline V gene data show CDR1 as SGHRS and CDR2 as YFSETQ. The CDR3 DNA is TGCGCCAGCAGCTTCGGGACAGGTGGGGATGAAAAACTGTTTTTT. Translated: CASSFGTGGDEKLFF.

This chain connects TRBV3-1 (or the pseudogene TRBV3-2) to TRBJ2-7; D call uncertain. Germline V gene sequence: CDR1 LGHDT, CDR2 YNNKEL (reference sequence). The CDR3 totals 14 residues. V was pared by 2 bases and J by 2 bases, with 10 bases between. The CDR3 loop reads CASSQKRSPYEQYF. The DNA of the CDR3 is TGTGCCAGCAGCCAAAAGCGCAGTCCCTACGAGCAGTACTTC.

V is TRBV3-1 (or the pseudogene TRBV3-2) and J is TRBJ2-7, with D maybe TRBD2 (5 bases). CDR1 is LGHDT and CDR2 is YNNKEL in the germline V gene (reference sequence). The germline V and J ends were trimmed by 0 bases and 3 bases, with 12 bases remaining between them. The CDR3 extends over 15 amino acids. The CDR3 here is CASSQDLGKVYEQYF. CDR3 sequence (DNA): TGTGCCAGCAGCCAAGACCTCGGGAAGGTCTACGAGCAGTACTTC.

V gene TRBV2 combines with J gene TRBJ2-7; 9 positions match TRBD1. Germline V gene lookup returns CDR1 SNHLY and CDR2 FYNNEI. V trimming: 4 bases; J trimming: 6 bases; junction bases outside the gene matches: 10. The CDR3 extends over 15 amino acids. In DNA, the CDR3 is TGTGCCAGCAGTGGGGCGGGACAGGGCTCGGGCGAGCAGTACTTC. This translates into CASSGAGQGSGEQYF.

With respect to this clone: Other DNA sequences of this sample code for an identical CDR3. The chain has TRBV11-2 and TRBJ1-5; possibly TRBD1 for D (5 bases). V lost 2 bases and J lost 0, with 5 bases in between. The V gene's germline CDR1 is SGHAT and CDR2 FQNNGV. The CDR3 consists of 14 residues. The CDR3 bases are TGTGCCAGCAGCTTACAGGGTAGCAATCAGCCCCAGCATTTT. Translation: CASSLQGSNQPQHF.

The chain is built from TRBV10-3 and TRBJ2-1; perhaps TRBD2 as D (7 bases). The CDR3 has 14 amino acids. Germline assignment: CDR1 ENHRY and CDR2 SYGVKD. V lost 5 bases and J lost 5, with 13 bases in between. CDR3 loop: CAISSRGADNEQFF. The CDR3 nucleotides read TGTGCCATCAGTAGTCGGGGGGCGGACAATGAGCAGTTCTTC.

This chain uses TRBV2 with TRBJ1-6, with 10 bases that match TRBD1. The CDR3 is 15 amino acids. J gave up 9 bases and V 2 bases, and 4 bases lay outside the gene matches. Germline CDR1 and CDR2: SNHLY and FYNNEI. The CDR3 loop is CASSERGTGVSPLHF. DNA for the CDR3: TGTGCCAGCAGTGAAAGGGGGACAGGGGTTTCACCCCTCCACTTT.

The genes are TRBV4-1 and TRBJ1-2; 11 positions match TRBD1. Germline CDR1 MGHRA, CDR2 YSYEKL. With V trimmed by 2 bases and J by 4 bases, 15 bases remained unmatched. This CDR3 is built from 19 residues. The CDR3 is CASSQRAGTGGLLGYGYTF. The DNA of the CDR3 is TGCGCCAGCAGCCAACGGGCCGGGACAGGGGGGCTACTAGGCTATGGCTACACCTTC.

The gene calls are TRBV28 and TRBJ2-7, with D hard to call. The CDR3 has 12 residues. Trimming took 4 bases from V and 3 from J, leaving 7 bases between them. In germline, CDR1 is MDHEN, CDR2 SYDVKM. The CDR3 here is CASSSPSYEQYF. As DNA, the CDR3 is TGTGCCAGCAGTTCCCCTAGCTACGAGCAGTACTTC.

The gene calls are TRBV7-9 and TRBJ1-4; 9 bases agree with TRBD1. CDR3 size: 15 residues. With V trimmed by 5 bases and J by 5 bases, 6 bases remained unmatched. Germline V lookup: CDR1 SEHNR, CDR2 FQNEAQ (reference sequence). The CDR3 DNA sequence: TGTGCCAGCAGCCCGGGGACAGGGAAAAATGAAAAACTGTTTTTT. It is translated as CASSPGTGKNEKLFF.

The rearrangement joins TRBV29-1 to TRBJ2-1; 9 positions match TRBD2. In germline, CDR1 is SQVTM, CDR2 ANQGSEA. V lost 7 bases to trimming and J lost 9 bases; unmatched junction nucleotides: 13. This CDR3 region has 14 residues. CDR3 bases: TGCAGCGCGAATCACGGCGGGGGGGCGATTGAGCAGTTCTTC. Amino acids: CSANHGGGAIEQFF.

CDR3: CASSQGDRDNSPLHF. CDR3 DNA: TGTGCCAGCAGCCAAGGGGACAGGGACAATTCACCCCTCCACTTT. This sequence joins TRBV3-1 (or the pseudogene TRBV3-2) and TRBJ1-6, with 9 bases lining up with TRBD1. Germline V gene lookup returns CDR1 LGHDT and CDR2 YNNKEL (reference sequence). CDR3 length equals 15 residues. J lost 7 bases, V lost 1 base, and 2 bases had no gene match.

This chain uses TRBV30 with TRBJ2-7; a weak D match, TRBD2 (5 bases). Deletions cut 3 bases from V and 3 bases from J, with 12 bases between. Germline CDR1 reads GTSNPN; CDR2 reads SVGIG (reference sequence). CDR3 length: 13 amino acids. This CDR3 reads CAWRPGENYEQYF. In nucleotides, the CDR3 is TGTGCCTGGAGACCTGGGGAGAACTACGAGCAGTACTTC.

This clone appeared once. The rearrangement uses TRBV19 and TRBJ1-6; no firm D call. V lost 3 bases to trimming and J lost 5 bases, with 8 bases between them. Germline CDR1 and CDR2: LNHDA and SQIVND (reference sequence). The CDR3 sequence is 14 residues long. Written as DNA, the CDR3 is TGTGCCAGTAGTATTACAGCCAATAATTCACCCCTCCACTTT. It encodes CASSITANNSPLHF.

This rearrangement joins TRBV7-8 to TRBJ1-2; D is perhaps TRBD1 (5 bases). V was shortened by 4 bases and J by 5 bases, with 17 bases between the two germline ends. This CDR3 spans 15 amino acids. Germline loops: CDR1 SGHVS, CDR2 FQNEAQ. The CDR3 DNA sequence: TGTGCCAGCAGCTGGGGACTCCGGACCATTTATGGCTACACCTTC. The encoded protein is CASSWGLRTIYGYTF.

The CDR3 DNA follows: TGTGCCAGCAGCGTAGACCCGGGACAGGGTAGTAACTATGGCTACACCTTC. Protein sequence: CASSVDPGQGSNYGYTF. The chain carries TRBV9 and TRBJ1-2; 9 positions agree with TRBD1. This CDR3 comprises 17 residues. Germline V gene data show CDR1 as SGDLS and CDR2 as YYNGEE. V lost 0 bases and J lost 1; bases outside the gene matches: 7.

CDR3 bases: TGTGCCTGGAGTGTACTGGGGCTAAATGAGCAGTTCTTC. This encodes CAWSVLGLNEQFF. This chain uses TRBV30 with TRBJ2-1, with D perhaps matching TRBD1 (5 bases). The germline V gene has CDR1 GTSNPN and CDR2 SVGIG (reference sequence). The CDR3 is 13 residues long. The V end was cut by 0 bases, the J end by 7 bases, with 10 bases between.

This clone appeared a single time. The genes are TRBV4-1 and TRBJ2-7; 9 nucleotides align to TRBD1. Germline values: CDR1 MGHRA, CDR2 YSYEKL. J gave up 7 bases and V 4 bases, and 11 bases lay outside the gene matches. The CDR3 runs to 15 residues. CDR3 residues: CASSRTDRGSEEQYF. Written as DNA, the CDR3 is TGCGCCAGCAGCCGAACGGACAGGGGCTCGGAAGAGCAGTACTTC.

This rearrangement joins TRBV3-1 (or the pseudogene TRBV3-2) to TRBJ1-4; a weak D match, TRBD1 (5 bases). V was pared by 4 bases and J by 8 bases, with 11 bases between. This CDR3 spans 13 amino acids. Germline CDR1 reads LGHDT; CDR2 reads YNNKEL (reference sequence). This chain's CDR3 is CASSPGRGEKLFF. CDR3 nucleotide sequence: TGTGCCAGCAGCCCAGGGAGGGGAGAAAAACTGTTTTTT.

This chain links TRBV6-5 with TRBJ2-7; 7 nucleotides line up with TRBD2. The CDR3 runs to 15 residues. Trimming removed 5 bases from V and 1 base from J; junction bases left unmatched: 8. Germline V gene sequence: CDR1 MNHEY, CDR2 SVGAGI. The CDR3 DNA reads as TGTGCCAGCAGTATGGGAGGCGGGGGTTCCTACGAGCAGTACTTC. Residues: CASSMGGGGSYEQYF.

The J gene is TRBJ1-5, the V gene TRBV6-5; tentative D call: TRBD1 (5 bases). The CDR3 contains 14 residues. V was cut by 2 bases and J by 5 bases, with 10 bases left in between. The germline V gene has CDR1 MNHEY and CDR2 SVGAGI. CDR3: CASSYIGADQPQHF. CDR3 DNA sequence: TGTGCCAGCAGTTACATTGGGGCGGATCAGCCCCAGCATTTT.

This sequence joins TRBV6-5 and TRBJ1-2, with D possibly TRBD1 on 5 matching bases. The germline gives CDR1 MNHEY, CDR2 SVGAGI. V lost 6 bases, J lost 3 bases, and 17 bases lay in between. The CDR3 has 15 residues. This chain's CDR3 is CASSPEGRGYYGYTF. DNA of the CDR3: TGTGCCAGCAGCCCCGAGGGTCGGGGGTACTATGGCTACACCTTC.

This chain uses TRBV3-1 (or the pseudogene TRBV3-2) with TRBJ1-3; TRBD1 is a possible D gene (5 bases). The V and J ends lost 6 bases and 0 bases respectively, with 12 bases between them. The CDR3 has 15 amino acids. Germline loops: CDR1 LGHDT, CDR2 YNNKEL (reference sequence). The CDR3: CASSLNGGSGNTIYF. For the CDR3, the DNA is TGTGCCAGCAGTCTAAACGGGGGCTCTGGAAACACCATATATTTT.

This chain links TRBV30 with TRBJ2-7; 8 nucleotides align to TRBD1. With 1 base clipped from V and 3 bases from J, the junction kept 8 bases outside the gene matches. Germline CDR1 and CDR2: GTSNPN and SVGIG (reference sequence). The CDR3 loop spans 15 amino acids. CDR3 in amino acids: CAWSDVTGVYYEQYF. DNA of the CDR3: TGTGCCTGGAGTGATGTGACAGGGGTTTACTACGAGCAGTACTTC.

The rearrangement uses TRBV19 and TRBJ1-1, with D uncertain. Trimming stripped 2 bases from V and 3 bases from J, with 7 bases between. Germline CDR1 is LNHDA and CDR2 is SQIVND (reference sequence). The CDR3 extends over 13 amino acids. The CDR3 region is CASSISGYTEAFF. The DNA for the CDR3 is TGTGCCAGTAGTATATCCGGGTACACTGAAGCTTTCTTT.

This chain joins TRBV18 and TRBJ2-1, with D maybe TRBD2 (7 bases). This CDR3 contains 16 residues. CDR1 and CDR2 (germline): KGHSH, LQKENI. V lost 5 bases and J 4 bases, leaving 18 bases between the germline ends. CDR3 region: CASSLQGGRLYNEQFF. As DNA, the CDR3 is TGTGCCAGCTCATTACAGGGAGGGAGACTTTACAATGAGCAGTTCTTC.